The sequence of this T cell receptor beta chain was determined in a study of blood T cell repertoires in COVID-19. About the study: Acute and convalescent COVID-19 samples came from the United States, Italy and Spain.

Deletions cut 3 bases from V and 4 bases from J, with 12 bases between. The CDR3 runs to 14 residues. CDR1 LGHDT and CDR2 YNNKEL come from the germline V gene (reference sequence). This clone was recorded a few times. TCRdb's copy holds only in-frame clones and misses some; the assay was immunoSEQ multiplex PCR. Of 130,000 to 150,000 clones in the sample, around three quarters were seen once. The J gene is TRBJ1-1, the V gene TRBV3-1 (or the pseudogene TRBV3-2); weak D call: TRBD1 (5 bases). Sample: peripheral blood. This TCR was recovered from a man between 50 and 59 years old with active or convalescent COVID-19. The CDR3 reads CASSQKGRGTEAFF. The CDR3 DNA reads TGTGCCAGCAGCCAGAAGGGGAGGGGCACTGAAGCTTTCTTT.